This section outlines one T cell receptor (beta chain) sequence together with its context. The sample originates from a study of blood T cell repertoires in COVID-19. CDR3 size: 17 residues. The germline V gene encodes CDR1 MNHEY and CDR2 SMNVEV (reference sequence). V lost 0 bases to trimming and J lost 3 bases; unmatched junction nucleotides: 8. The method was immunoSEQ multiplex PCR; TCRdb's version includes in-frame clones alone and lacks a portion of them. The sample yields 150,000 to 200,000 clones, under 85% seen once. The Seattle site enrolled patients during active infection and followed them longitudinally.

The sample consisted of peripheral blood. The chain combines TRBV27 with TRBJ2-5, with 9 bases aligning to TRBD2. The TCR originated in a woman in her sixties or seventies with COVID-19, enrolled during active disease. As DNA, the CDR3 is TGTGCCAGCAGTTTATCGATGGCTAGCGGGACTAAAGAGACCCAGTACTTC. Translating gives CASSLSMASGTKETQYF.